Following are 11 T cell receptor beta chains from one sample sequenced in a study of OX40 agonist ivuxolimab in advanced cancers. Libraries were prepared by immunoSEQ multiplex PCR; TCRdb keeps only in-frame clonotypes and omits some of them. The sample lists around 68,000 clones, under 90% seen once, with 0.68% in the top ten. The material sequenced was CD4+ or CD8+ T cells sorted from blood, taken in a trial of the OX40 agonist ivuxolimab. The source is an adult with an advanced solid tumor such as melanoma, head and neck, liver or kidney cancer.

The rearrangement uses TRBV29-1 and TRBJ1-1; 9 bases agree with TRBD1. The CDR3 covers 14 residues. CDR1 SQVTM and CDR2 ANQGSEA come from the germline V gene. V was clipped by 7 bases and J by 1 base; unmatched bases: 7. The CDR3 loop is CSAGGTGRNTEAFF. CDR3 sequence (DNA): TGCAGCGCTGGGGGGACAGGGAGGAACACTGAAGCTTTCTTT.

This chain connects TRBV18 to TRBJ1-1, with a tentative D call TRBD1 (5 bases). The germline CDR1 and CDR2 sequences are KGHSH and LQKENI. CDR3 length: 15 amino acids. Deletions cut 3 bases from V and 4 bases from J, with 15 bases between. The CDR3 spells CASSPQGARVTEAFF. DNA for the CDR3: TGTGCCAGCTCACCGCAAGGGGCAAGGGTCACTGAAGCTTTCTTT.

The chain combines TRBV27 with TRBJ2-5; D remains unclear. The germline CDR1 and CDR2 sequences are MNHEY and SMNVEV (reference sequence). The CDR3 runs to 14 residues. V lost 2 bases to trimming and J lost 5 bases, with 12 bases between them. The CDR3 spells CASSLGQAAETQYF. The CDR3 DNA is TGTGCCAGCAGTTTAGGGCAGGCCGCGGAGACCCAGTACTTC.

This chain joins TRBV6-5 and TRBJ1-6; no definite D call. Trimming left V 5 bases short and J 10 bases short, with 18 bases between. This CDR3 has 15 residues. Germline V gene data show CDR1 as MNHEY and CDR2 as SVGAGI. CDR3 loop: CASSPGRRGTSPLHF. CDR3 nucleotide sequence: TGTGCCAGCAGTCCCGGACGGCGGGGTACGTCACCCCTCCACTTT.

This clone appeared a few times. This sequence joins TRBV27 and TRBJ1-1, with D possibly TRBD1 on 6 matching bases. There are 12 residues in the CDR3. Germline V gene data show CDR1 as MNHEY and CDR2 as SMNVEV (reference sequence). V was clipped by 3 bases and J by 8 bases, with 10 bases between them. For the CDR3, the DNA is TGTGCCAGCAGTTTCCTAGGGGGAGAAGCTTTCTTT. This sequence encodes CASSFLGGEAFF.

The chain joins TRBV7-8 to TRBJ2-1; possibly TRBD1 for D (6 bases). This CDR3 has 15 residues. Trimming took 1 base from V and 5 from J, leaving 12 bases between them. CDR1 and CDR2 (germline): SGHVS, FQNEAQ. In DNA, the CDR3 is TGTGCCAGCAGCTTAGGACAGGAAATTAACAATGAGCAGTTCTTC. This gives the protein CASSLGQEINNEQFF. Variable domain in full (rest from reference TRBV7-8 and TRBJ2-1): GAGVSQSPRYKVAKRGQDVALRCDPISGHVSLFWYQQALGQGPEFLTYFQNEAQLDKSGLPSDRFFAERPEGSVSTLKIQRTQQEDSAVYLCASSLGQEINNEQFFGPGTRLTVL.

The rearrangement joins TRBV19 to TRBJ2-4, with 7 bases lining up with TRBD2. Germline assignment: CDR1 LNHDA and CDR2 SQIVND (reference sequence). J lost 0 bases, V lost 8 bases, and 7 bases had no gene match. CDR3 length equals 15 residues. The CDR3 DNA reads as TGTGCCAGTGGGGGGGGAACTATAGCCAAAAACATTCAGTACTTC. It specifies CASGGGTIAKNIQYF.

This chain uses TRBV5-6 with TRBJ2-7; tentative D call: TRBD1 (5 bases). Germline V gene sequence: CDR1 SGHDT, CDR2 YYEEEE. The CDR3 contains 13 residues. V was pared by 0 bases and J by 3 bases, with 7 bases between. CDR3 bases: TGTGCCAGCAGCTTGGGGACAATCTACGAGCAGTACTTC. It codes for CASSLGTIYEQYF.

This clone has a count of ten or more. The chain combines TRBV6-1 with TRBJ1-6, with D perhaps TRBD1 (6 bases). Trimming removed 1 base from V and 10 bases from J, with 14 bases in between. This CDR3 is built from 15 residues. CDR1 and CDR2 from the germline V gene are MNHNS and SASEGT. CDR3 nucleotides: TGTGCCAGCAGTGAAGTGGGGGGCCCTGGGTCACCCCTCCACTTT. Amino acids: CASSEVGGPGSPLHF.

The rearrangement joins TRBV19 to TRBJ2-3; 8 bases map to TRBD1. V dropped 7 bases and J dropped 2; count of bases not matched to a gene: 8. The CDR3 runs to 15 residues. Germline values: CDR1 LNHDA, CDR2 SQIVND (reference sequence). CDR3 coding DNA: TGTGCCAGTATGTCAGGACAGGGTGTCACAGATACGCAGTATTTT. Encoded protein: CASMSGQGVTDTQYF.

This chain joins TRBV9 and TRBJ2-2; a possible D gene is TRBD1 (6 bases). CDR1 SGDLS and CDR2 YYNGEE come from the germline V gene. Trimming stripped 4 bases from V and 4 bases from J, with 14 bases between. The CDR3 is made up of 15 amino acids. In DNA, the CDR3 is TGTGCCAGCAGCCGACAGGTGGGACCCACCGGGGAGCTGTTTTTT. Its translation: CASSRQVGPTGELFF.